The entry below describes one T cell receptor (beta chain). Antigen specificity is unknown. Assay used: immunoSEQ multiplex PCR; TCRdb lists only in-frame clones, some missing. The sample records roughly 34,000 clones, about 90% being singletons. This entry comes from a study of T cells in tuberculosis. Study-wide background: A South African cohort included IGRA-negative adolescents, latently infected IGRA-positive adolescents and adults with active tuberculosis. Samples predate treatment or fall within its first 7 days. Study results and limitations: GMM-specific TCRs were nearer to active tuberculosis alpha repertoires, suggesting expansion.

Specified time point: new active TB diagnosis, blood taken before or within 7 days of starting treatment. Each donor contributed about 100,000 T cells on average, unsorted. The V end was cut by 0 bases, the J end by 1 base, with 6 bases between. Germline-derived CDR1 and CDR2 are MNHEY and SVGAGI. The CDR3 is made up of 14 amino acids. V gene TRBV6-5 combines with J gene TRBJ1-1, with a weak D call TRBD1 (5 bases). The receptor comes from an adult with tuberculosis. The sample in question was PBMCs, obtained at tuberculosis diagnosis. This chain's CDR3 is CASSYSGGNTEAFF. The CDR3 coding sequence is TGTGCCAGCAGTTACTCGGGGGGGAACACTGAAGCTTTCTTT.